This T cell receptor (beta chain) was retrieved from a study of neurological immune-mediated disorders. This clonotype occurred many times. The CDR3 spans 17 residues. CDR1 MGHRA and CDR2 YSYEKL come from the germline V gene. The junction had 10 bases not matched to a gene; V was cut back by 1 base and J by 7 bases. Using its own MiXCR run on the 5' RACE reads, TCRdb lists one record per CDR3 protein. This table holds tens of thousands of distinct CDR3 sequences, less than 15% found once. As for time point: longitudinal time-point 2. PBMCs stored at -80 C, numbering 2 million, were the origin of the unsorted libraries.

This chain links TRBV4-1 with TRBJ2-1; 10 bases agree with TRBD2. The receptor's source is a female donor with HTLV-1-associated myelopathy (HAM/TSP). The sample consisted of PBMCs. In DNA, the CDR3 is TGCGCCAGCAGCCAAGGCCCTAAACTAGCGGGGTATAATGAGCAGTTCTTC. This encodes CASSQGPKLAGYNEQFF.